The source of this T cell receptor (beta chain) is a study of T cells in Graves' hyperthyroidism and ophthalmopathy. About the research overall: Prior to any treatment, at the point of initial diagnosis, peripheral blood was collected.

General study results and limits: Blood samples included most of the expanded thyroid clonotypes exceeding 0.001.

Points on this clonotype: Its antigen is undetermined. One end of the junction varies from germline; a read error may be responsible.

RNA transcripts provided the source from which TCR beta CDR3 regions were amplified. The study used the HTBI primer set for a first-round RT-PCR of the TCR CDR3. TCRdb used MiXCR to reprocess the multiplex PCR reads, holding one entry per CDR3 protein. Of approximately 400,000 distinct CDR3 sequences in the sample, roughly 14% were seen once. Graves' hyperthyroidism qualified as stable when ophthalmopathy did not progress within 18 months. The CDR3 runs 14 residues. CDR1 is SEHNR and CDR2 is FQNEAQ in the germline V gene (reference sequence). The sequenced material came from blood. The TCR comes from a woman in her late teens or twenties with Graves' hyperthyroidism. J is TRBJ1-1 and V is TRBV7-9; 8 positions match TRBD1. The CDR3 nucleotides are TGTGCCAGCAGCTTCCACAGGGGGGACACTGAAGCTCTCTTT. Its protein is CASSFHRGDTEALF. Variable domain in full (rest from reference TRBV7-9 and TRBJ1-1): DTGVSQNPRHKITKRGQNVTFRCDPISEHNRLYWYRQTLGQGPEFLTYFQNEAQLEKSRLLSDRFSAERPKGSFSTLEIQRTEQGDSAMYLCASSFHRGDTEALFGQGTRLTVV.